A single sample gave rise to the 18 T cell receptor beta chains below, sequenced in a study of regulatory T cells in long-lasting Graves disease. Arm-PCR of CDR3 regions with iRepertoire HTBI primers generated TCR beta libraries. One entry per CDR3 protein, called by TCRdb with MiXCR from the multiplex PCR reads. The top ten clones hold 14% of a sample with roughly 260,000 distinct CDR3 sequences, more than 15% of them seen once. Time point indicated: newly diagnosed GD, antithyroid drugs for less than 3 months. RNA extracted from PBMCs served as the sequencing template. This sample was also put to use in a study of T cells in Graves' hyperthyroidism and ophthalmopathy.

The sample here was peripheral blood mononuclear cells (PBMCs), taken at new diagnosis, from a patient treated with antithyroid drugs. The receptor set was obtained from a woman in her twenties or thirties with Graves disease.

This clonotype was counted a few times. A much more abundant neighbour one base away suggests this may be a read error. The CDR3 carries no conserved terminal phenylalanine or tryptophan, so it likely arises from a read error. The rearrangement uses TRBV5-1 and TRBJ1-1; 7 bases match TRBD1. The CDR3 is 15 amino acids. V lost 0 bases, J lost 4 bases, and 6 bases stayed unmatched. CDR1 SGHRS and CDR2 YFSETQ come from the germline V gene. CDR3 bases: TGCGCCAGCAGCTTGGGACAGGGTCGTGGCACTGAAGCTTTCATT. Its protein is CASSLGQGRGTEAFI.

The chain has TRBV20-1 and TRBJ2-3; 8 bases are shared with TRBD2. This CDR3 has 13 amino acids. V lost 3 bases, J lost 4 bases, and 3 bases stayed unmatched. Germline V gene lookup returns CDR1 DFQATT and CDR2 SNEGSKA (reference sequence). The DNA for the CDR3 is TGCAGTGCTAGCGGGGGGGAAGCAGATACGCAGTATTTT. Translated, it gives CSASGGEADTQYF.

The table lists this clonotype with many counts. The J gene is TRBJ1-1, the V gene TRBV5-1, with D possibly matching TRBD1 (5 bases). The V end was cut by 1 base, the J end by 0 bases, with 13 bases between. Germline-derived CDR1 and CDR2 are SGHRS and YFSETQ. CDR3 length: 16 residues. The CDR3 reads CASSLSLTELNTEAFF. In DNA form, the CDR3 reads TGCGCCAGCAGCTTGTCCCTGACAGAGCTGAACACTGAAGCTTTCTTT.

In its sample, this clonotype was seen many times. The chain is built from TRBV3-1 and TRBJ1-1; D is perhaps TRBD1 (5 bases). This CDR3 is built from 13 residues. V dropped 5 bases and J dropped 6 bases, with 13 bases sitting between them. The germline V gene encodes CDR1 LGHDT and CDR2 YNNKEL (reference sequence). DNA of the CDR3: TGTGCCAGCAGCGACGGGGGTTGTGCTGAAGCTTTCTTT. As protein: CASSDGGCAEAFF.

This clonotype was recorded many times. Germline is not matched at one junction end, which may reflect a read error. The chain employs TRBV5-1 and TRBJ1-1, with 12 nucleotides matching TRBD1. Germline V gene data show CDR1 as SGHRS and CDR2 as YFSETQ. The CDR3 consists of 17 residues. In DNA form, the CDR3 reads TGTGCCAGCAGCGGCCGGGACAGGGGGCGATTTGGCACTGAAGCTTTCTTT. Its translation is CASSGRDRGRFGTEAFF.

This clonotype was counted many times. At one of its ends the junction is not consistent with the germline gene, which may arise from a read error. This CDR3 reads CASTLGQNTEAFF. The CDR3 DNA reads TGTGCCAGCACCCTGGGACAAAACACTGAAGCTTTCTTT. V gene TRBV5-1 combines with J gene TRBJ1-1, with D perhaps matching TRBD1 (6 bases). From germline, CDR1 is SGHRS and CDR2 YFSETQ. The CDR3 covers 13 residues.

This clonotype was observed at least ten times. The chain couples TRBV20-1 to TRBJ2-7; 8 positions match TRBD1. Germline V lookup: CDR1 DFQATT, CDR2 SNEGSKA (reference sequence). This CDR3 has 14 amino acids. The V segment lost 6 bases and the J segment 3 bases; nucleotides outside the gene matches: 10. CDR3 DNA: TGCAGTGCGAAGCAGGGGGCACAGGGCTACGAGCAGTACTTC. Translated, it gives CSAKQGAQGYEQYF.

V gene TRBV6-5 combines with J gene TRBJ1-1; D is unresolved. V was pared by 3 bases and J by 4 bases, with 15 bases between. This CDR3 spans 15 amino acids. Germline CDR1 is MNHEY and CDR2 is SVGAGI. The CDR3 DNA sequence: TGTGCCAGCAGTTATCTCTCGGCGGGCGGCACTGAAGCTTTCTTT. It specifies CASSYLSAGGTEAFF.

This clonotype was detected many times. The rearrangement uses TRBV27 and TRBJ2-3, with 7 bases fitting TRBD2. V lost 6 bases and J lost 0; bases outside the gene matches: 6. Germline CDR1 is MNHEY and CDR2 is SMNVEV (reference sequence). This CDR3 comprises 15 residues. Here the CDR3 reads CASRRGDGSTDTQYF. DNA for the CDR3: TGTGCCAGCAGACGGGGGGATGGGAGCACAGATACGCAGTATTTT.

There are many counts of this clonotype. This rearrangement joins TRBV3-1 to TRBJ2-7; D remains unclear. CDR1 LGHDT and CDR2 YNNKEL come from the germline V gene (reference sequence). This CDR3 region has 14 residues. V was trimmed by 4 bases and J by 0 bases, leaving 10 bases between them. CDR3 coding DNA: TGTGCCAGCAGCCTCAAGGGTACCTCCTACGAGCAGTACTTC. Translating it yields CASSLKGTSYEQYF.

This clonotype came up many times. The V gene is TRBV14, the J gene TRBJ1-4; D remains unclear. Looked up from germline, CDR1 is SGHDN and CDR2 is FVKESK. Trimming stripped 2 bases from V and 4 bases from J, with 11 bases between. The CDR3 has 15 amino acids. Here the CDR3 reads CASSQNLGINEKLFF. CDR3 bases: TGTGCCAGCAGCCAAAATTTGGGGATTAATGAAAAACTGTTTTTT.

Details on this clonotype: With a much larger clone just one base away, this may be a read error. The chain joins TRBV6-5 to TRBJ1-1; unclear D gene. CDR3 length: 15 residues. Germline V gene data show CDR1 as MNHEY and CDR2 as SVGAGI. The DNA for the CDR3 is TGTGTCAGCAGTTTATACGGAGCTACGAACACTGAAGCTTTCTTT. This codes for CVSSLYGATNTEAFF.

This clonotype was seen at least ten times. The J gene is TRBJ1-2, the V gene TRBV11-2; D not certain. This CDR3 contains 13 residues. Per germline, CDR1 SGHAT and CDR2 FQNNGV. V lost 10 bases to trimming and J lost 7 bases, with 19 bases between them. The CDR3 DNA sequence: TGTGCCACAGAAGGGTCAGCCGGTAGTGGCTACACCTTC. It is translated as CATEGSAGSGYTF.

This clonotype was observed a handful of times. A far larger clone is one nucleotide away, so this likely arose from a read error. The chain couples TRBV14 to TRBJ1-1; D is uncertain. Germline CDR1 reads SGHDN; CDR2 reads FVKESK. The V end was cut by 1 base, the J end by 0 bases, with 3 bases between. The CDR3 sequence is 13 residues long. This CDR3 is CASSQVVNTEAFF. The CDR3 DNA is TGTGCCAGCAGCCAAGTGGTGAACACTGAAGCTTTCTTT. Looking up the rest from reference TRBV14 and TRBJ1-1 gives the full variable domain: EAGVTQFPSHSVIEKGQTVTLRCDPISGHDNLYWYRRVMGKEIKFLLHFVKESKQDESGMPNNRFLAERTGGTYSTLKVQPAELEDSGVYFCASSQVVNTEAFFGQGTRLTVV.

This clonotype has ten or more counts. The chain links TRBV6-1 to TRBJ2-5; 8 positions agree with TRBD2. Trimming at V came to 8 bases and at J to 4 bases, leaving 15 bases not matched to a gene. Per the germline V gene, CDR1 is MNHNS and CDR2 is SASEGT. CDR3 length: 16 amino acids. The CDR3 nucleotides read TGTGCCAGCCGTGGCTCCGACCGGGGGGGTCGAGAGACCCAGTACTTC. Translating it yields CASRGSDRGGRETQYF.

This clonotype occurred many times. The rearrangement links TRBV6-1 to TRBJ1-2, with unresolved D. CDR3 size: 17 residues. V was cut by 5 bases and J by 4 bases, with 23 bases left in between. Germline assignment: CDR1 MNHNS and CDR2 SASEGT. The DNA for the CDR3 is TGTGCCAGCAGTCAAACTGACCCATGGACCGCATCCTATGGCTACACCTTC. Residues: CASSQTDPWTASYGYTF.

This clonotype came up a few times. The V and J genes are TRBV25-1 and TRBJ2-7; D perhaps matches TRBD2 (6 bases). Trimming shortened V by 2 bases and J by 2 bases, and 16 bases separated the two germline ends. Germline loops: CDR1 MGHDK, CDR2 SYGVNS. The CDR3 runs 16 residues. Here the CDR3 reads CASSEGGASATYEQYF. For the CDR3, the DNA is TGTGCCAGCAGTGAAGGCGGCGCTAGCGCAACCTACGAGCAGTACTTC.

This chain uses TRBV5-6 with TRBJ1-3; D is unresolved. Germline CDR1 and CDR2: SGHDT and YYEEEE. Trimming stripped 5 bases from V and 1 base from J, with 16 bases between. CDR3 length equals 16 residues. The chain's CDR3 is CASSLLTSSSGNTIYF. The CDR3 coding sequence is TGTGCCAGCAGTCTATTGACTAGTAGTTCTGGAAACACCATATATTTT.